A single sample gave rise to the 5 T cell receptor beta chains below, sequenced in a study of shared clonotypes between healthy human individuals (dated by TCRdb to 2020 to 2021). The method was the immunoSEQ multiplex PCR assay. Here the immuneACCESS table is served through TCRdb, limited to in-frame sequences with V and J called. Missing clones are a known gap in these copies; in checked studies unresolved V genes cover under half, and the rest lacks a known reason. This sample has 2 million to 2.5 million clones in its table, and about 92% of those were observed once. Of the sample, approximately 0.4% is held by the ten largest clones. Sequenced sample: naive CD4+ T cells from PBMCs. Taken with the paper, the label for cell subset or site translates to: CD45RA+ positively selected. The receptors come from a man between 18 and 35 years old in good health. Some clones in this sample may be carry-over from other donors' samples.

This chain connects TRBV6-5 to TRBJ2-5; unclear D gene. Per the germline V gene, CDR1 is MNHEY and CDR2 is SVGAGI. Trimming pared 3 bases from V and 1 base from J, leaving 12 bases between. There are 15 residues in the CDR3. CDR3 DNA: TGTGCCAGCAGTTATTCTGTTGGACCCCAAGAGACCCAGTACTTC. Protein product: CASSYSVGPQETQYF.

The rearrangement uses TRBV21-1 and TRBJ1-2. TRBV21-1 is flagged as a pseudogene. This CDR3 is built from 15 residues. The CDR3 sequence is CASSSRTGRCGGYTF. As DNA, the CDR3 is TGTGCCAGCAGCTCCCGGACGGGCCGGTGCGGGGGCTACACCTTC.

The gene calls are TRBV21-1 and TRBJ1-5. TRBV21-1 is a pseudogene locus. This CDR3 region has 16 residues. DNA for the CDR3: TGTGCCAGCAGCAAAGCCGCGTTTAGGAGGAATCAGCCCCAGCATTTT. It is translated as CASSKAAFRRNQPQHF.

This clone appeared once. V gene TRBV11-2 combines with J gene TRBJ2-2, with TRBD2 matching 7 bases. Germline CDR1 reads SGHAT; CDR2 reads FQNNGV. The V and J ends lost 4 bases and 2 bases, in that order; junction bases with no gene match: 1. This CDR3 is built from 14 residues. The CDR3 nucleotides are TGTGCCAGCAGCTGGGGACTAAACACCGGGGAGCTGTTTTTT. Its translation: CASSWGLNTGELFF.

Written as DNA, the CDR3 is TGTGCCAGCAGCCTCTTTAATCAGCCCCAGCATTTT. It translates to CASSLFNQPQHF. The chain carries TRBV4-2 and TRBJ1-5, with no clear D. The CDR3 spans 12 residues. V lost 4 bases and J lost 4, with 5 bases in between. CDR1 is LGHNA and CDR2 is YNFKEQ in the germline V gene.